A selection of T cell receptor beta chains follows, all from one sample in a study of shared clonotypes between healthy human individuals. Sequencing used immunoSEQ multiplex PCR; TCRdb keeps in-frame clones, though not all of them. The sample has approximately 740,000 clones, roughly 70% seen once; the top ten hold 1.7%. Source material: memory CD4+ T cells sorted from blood. These TCRs come from a woman under 40 in good health. The CDR3 runs from the conserved cysteine through the conserved F or W. The D gene is left open where the match is weak. Clone size is not always given. Where it is, it says once, few, many or a class for expanded clones.

NA	TRBJ1-1	NA	TRBV11-2	TGTGCCAGCAGCTCAGGACAGAGGCACGCTTTCTTT	CASSSGQRHAFF
NA	TRBJ1-4	NA	TRBV20-1	TGCAGTGCGCCCACTAGTAAAAAACTGTTTTTT	CSAPTSKKLFF
TRBD2	TRBJ2-3	NA	TRBV5-4	TGTGCCAGCAGCTTGGTATTAGCGGGAGAAGATACGCAGTATTTT	CASSLVLAGEDTQYF
NA	TRBJ1-5	NA	TRBV5-1	TGCGCCAGCAACTACGGGGCGAATCAGCCCCAGCATTTT	CASNYGANQPQHF
NA	TRBJ1-3	NA	TRBV28	TGTGCCAGCAGGCGAGGTACTGGAAACACCATATATTTT	CASRRGTGNTIYF
NA	TRBJ1-5	NA	TRBV16	TGTGCCACCATACCTAGCAATCAGCCCCAGCATTTT	CATIPSNQPQHF
NA	TRBJ2-2	few	TRBV18	TGTGCCAGCTCACCGAACGGGGGGCGCGGAAGCACCGGGGAGCTGTTTTTT	CASSPNGGRGSTGELFF
NA	TRBJ2-5	NA	TRBV30	TGTGCCTGGAGTACACAAGAGACCCAGTACTTC	CAWSTQETQYF
TRBD1	TRBJ1-5	NA	TRBV27	TGTGCCAGCAGTCACCCACCGGGACAGGGGGGACAGCCCCAGCATTTT	CASSHPPGQGGQPQHF
NA	TRBJ2-5	NA	TRBV7-2	TGTGCCAGCAGCTTAACTGAAGAGACCCAGTACTTC	CASSLTEETQYF
NA	TRBJ2-3	NA	TRBV5-1	TGCGCCAGCAGCTTTGACGGGCTAGATACGCAGTATTTT	CASSFDGLDTQYF
NA	TRBJ2-1	NA	TRBV7-2	TGTGCCAGCAGCCCCGATAGGGCGGGTTACAATGAGCAGTTCTTC	CASSPDRAGYNEQFF
NA	TRBJ2-1	NA	TRBV6-5	TGTGCCAGCAGTTACTTTCCAGGGGCATTCGGTGAGCAGTTCTTC	CASSYFPGAFGEQFF
NA	TRBJ2-3	NA	TRBV5-1	TGCGCCAGCAGCCCTGGGTCAGATACGCAGTATTTT	CASSPGSDTQYF
TRBD1	TRBJ2-1	NA	TRBV27	TGTGCCAGCAGTTTATCGTGGACAGGGGGCGTCTCTGAGCAGTTCTTC	CASSLSWTGGVSEQFF
TRBD2	TRBJ2-1	NA	TRBV15	TGTGCCACCAGCACGGGAGGGCTTTACAATGAGCAGTTCTTC	CATSTGGLYNEQFF
NA	TRBJ2-7	few	TRBV10-3	TGTGCCATCAGTGAAAGGACAGGGAGGGAGCCCTACGAGCAGTACTTC	CAISERTGREPYEQYF
NA	TRBJ1-2	once	TRBV28	TGTGCCAGCAGTTTGGGGGGGAGCTATGGCTACACCTTC	CASSLGGSYGYTF
TRBD1	TRBJ2-1	once	TRBV29-1	TGCAGCGTTGACGGGACAGGGCTCTCGGATGAGCAGTTCTTC	CSVDGTGLSDEQFF
TRBD1	TRBJ1-5	NA	TRBV6-6	TGTGCCAGCAGTTATGCGTGGACAGGGGTGAAACAGCCCCAGCATTTT	CASSYAWTGVKQPQHF
NA	TRBJ2-7	once	TRBV18	TGTGCCAGCTCTTTTGGGCAATCAGCCTACGAGCAGTACTTC	CASSFGQSAYEQYF
TRBD2	TRBJ2-3	few	TRBV27	TGTGCCAGCAGTTTAATTAGCGGGTTCACAGATACGCAGTATTTT	CASSLISGFTDTQYF